The 24 T cell receptor beta chains reported below all come from one sample, sequenced in a study of identical twins. TCRdb reprocessed the 5' RACE reads with MiXCR, giving one entry per CDR3 protein. Of some 1,600,000 distinct CDR3 sequences listed, more than 30% are singletons. Sequencing was performed on cord blood. Receptors were obtained from a newborn girl in good health.

This clonotype was seen a single time. The junction departs from germline at one end; a sequencing error may be responsible. The J gene is TRBJ1-2, the V gene TRBV27; tentatively, D is TRBD1 (5 bases). CDR3 length: 15 residues. Germline V CDR1 and CDR2: MNHEY, SMNVEV (reference sequence). This CDR3 reads CASSLRGAPNYSYTF. The CDR3 DNA reads TGTGCCAGCAGTTTAAGAGGGGCCCCTAACTATAGCTACACCTTC.

This clonotype was counted only a few times. The rearrangement joins TRBV29-1 to TRBJ2-5; D unresolved. V lost 0 bases to trimming and J lost 5 bases, with 10 bases between them. Per the germline V gene, CDR1 is SQVTM and CDR2 is ANQGSEA. The CDR3 is made up of 13 amino acids. This CDR3 is CSVEDLFVETQYF. DNA of the CDR3: TGCAGCGTTGAAGACCTGTTCGTGGAGACCCAGTACTTC. The variable domain in full, with the rest retrieved from reference TRBV29-1 and TRBJ2-5, is SAVISQKPSRDICQRGTSLTIQCQVDSQVTMMFWYRQQPGQSLTLIATANQGSEATYESGFVIDKFPISRPNLTFSTLTVSNMSPEDSSIYLCSVEDLFVETQYFGPGTRLLVL.

V is TRBV27 and J is TRBJ2-2; 12 nucleotides align to TRBD1. Trimming took 4 bases from V and 6 from J; bases not matched to a gene: 6. Germline assignment: CDR1 MNHEY and CDR2 SMNVEV (reference sequence). The CDR3 extends over 16 amino acids. CDR3 DNA sequence: TGTGCCAGCAGTTCTCCCGGGACAGGGGGCCCCGGGGAGCTGTTTTTT. Translation gives CASSSPGTGGPGELFF.

About this clonotype: Since a much larger clone is just one base distant, this may be a read error. The chain carries TRBV6-6 and TRBJ2-7, with TRBD1 as a possible D gene (6 bases). CDR3 length equals 14 residues. V lost 0 bases, J lost 3 bases, and 9 bases lay in between. Germline CDR1 is MNHNY and CDR2 is SVGAGI (reference sequence). The CDR3 DNA follows: TGTGCCAGCAGTTACTCCAGGGGCCACTACGAGCAGTACTTC. Protein: CASSYSRGHYEQYF.

V usage is TRBV7-2 and J usage is TRBJ2-1; 7 nucleotides agree with TRBD1. The CDR3 spans 16 residues. CDR1 is SGHTA and CDR2 is FQGNSA in the germline V gene. V was clipped by 1 base and J by 3 bases; unmatched bases: 6. CDR3 nucleotide sequence: TGTGCCAGCAGCTTAGTAGGGGCAGGGGGCTACAATGAGCAGTTCTTC. Translating gives CASSLVGAGGYNEQFF.

This clonotype occurred once. The rearrangement joins TRBV20-1 to TRBJ2-1, with D perhaps assigned TRBD1 or TRBD2 (5 bases each). Trimming stripped 0 bases from V and 0 bases from J, with 12 bases between. The V gene's germline CDR1 is DFQATT and CDR2 SNEGSKA (reference sequence). The CDR3 consists of 16 residues. The CDR3 spells CSARETGGSSYNEQFF. DNA for the CDR3: TGCAGTGCTAGAGAAACTGGGGGAAGCTCCTACAATGAGCAGTTCTTC.

Of note for this clonotype: The junction differs from germline at one of its ends, possibly a read error. CDR3 in amino acids: CASSLGGSGRWVADTRYF. CDR3 DNA sequence: TGTGCCAGCAGTCTAGGGGGGAGCGGGAGATGGGTCGCAGATACGCGGTATTTT. This chain links TRBV6-1 with TRBJ2-3; 8 bases agree with TRBD2. Germline V lookup: CDR1 MNHNS, CDR2 SASEGT. CDR3 length equals 18 residues.

The rearrangement uses TRBV5-1 and TRBJ1-1, with 7 bases that match TRBD1. V was pared by 0 bases and J by 5 bases, with 16 bases of the junction left unmatched. This CDR3 is built from 18 residues. CDR1 and CDR2 from the germline V gene are SGHRS and YFSETQ. The CDR3 bases are TGCGCCAGCAGCTTGGCCAGTCAAGCGGGCAGGGGGGAAACTGAAGCTTTCTTT. The encoded protein is CASSLASQAGRGETEAFF.

Ten or more counts support this clonotype. The chain links TRBV6-6 to TRBJ1-6; possibly TRBD1 for D (5 bases). Between the trimmed V and J ends, which lost 4 bases and 5 bases, there was a span of 12 bases. This CDR3 is 15 amino acids long. CDR1 MNHNY and CDR2 SVGAGI come from the germline V gene (reference sequence). The CDR3 here is CASSFQGGNNSPLHF. The CDR3 nucleotides read TGTGCCAGCAGTTTCCAGGGCGGTAATAATTCACCCCTCCACTTT.

The V gene is TRBV29-1, the J gene TRBJ2-1; no clear D gene. The CDR3 runs 11 residues. The germline V and J ends were trimmed by 5 bases and 5 bases, with 7 bases remaining between them. Germline CDR1 reads SQVTM; CDR2 reads ANQGSEA. As DNA, the CDR3 is TGCAGCGTTCGGCTCCACAATGAGCAGTTCTTC. Translation: CSVRLHNEQFF.

This chain links TRBV20-1 with TRBJ1-6, with TRBD1 matching over 9 bases. V trimming: 2 bases; J trimming: 3 bases; junction bases outside the gene matches: 11. Germline V gene sequence: CDR1 DFQATT, CDR2 SNEGSKA (reference sequence). CDR3 length: 18 amino acids. The chain's CDR3 is CSARPRTGDTHYNSPLHF. The CDR3 DNA follows: TGCAGTGCTAGACCACGGACAGGGGACACACACTATAATTCACCCCTCCACTTT.

This clonotype came up a few times. The chain recombines TRBV12-3 or TRBV12-4 with TRBJ1-5, with 9 bases fitting TRBD1. This CDR3 region has 17 residues. V shed 6 bases and J 1 base; nucleotides not matched to a gene: 10. CDR3 in DNA: TGTGCCAGCAGCCACGGGACAGGGATAGGGAGCAATCAGCCCCAGCATTTT. Translated, it gives CASSHGTGIGSNQPQHF.

The chain employs TRBV27 and TRBJ2-1; 9 bases fit TRBD1. Germline V CDR1 and CDR2: MNHEY, SMNVEV (reference sequence). The CDR3 runs 15 residues. V gave up 6 bases and J gave up 5 bases; unmatched junction bases: 8. CDR3 loop: CASRKDRGKNNEQFF. The CDR3 DNA sequence: TGTGCCAGCAGAAAAGACAGGGGGAAAAACAATGAGCAGTTCTTC.

There are a few counts of this clonotype. The V gene is TRBV5-1, the J gene TRBJ1-1; no reliable D call. Germline assignment: CDR1 SGHRS and CDR2 YFSETQ. The CDR3 is 14 residues long. Trimming removed 1 base from V and 2 bases from J, with 9 bases in between. The CDR3 here is CASSLYAANTEAFF. In DNA, the CDR3 is TGCGCCAGCAGCTTGTACGCCGCAAACACTGAAGCTTTCTTT.

The chain combines TRBV10-3 with TRBJ2-1; 8 bases are a match to TRBD2. V shed 4 bases, J shed 3 bases, and the junction held 8 bases outside the gene matches. This CDR3 has 16 residues. Germline V CDR1 and CDR2: ENHRY, SYGVKD. In DNA, the CDR3 is TGTGCCATCAGTGGCGGCGTGCTAGCGGGCTACAATGAGCAGTTCTTC. Its protein is CAISGGVLAGYNEQFF.

This clonotype showed up just a few times. The rearrangement links TRBV20-1 to TRBJ1-5, with 9 positions matching TRBD1. CDR3 size: 18 residues. CDR1 and CDR2 (germline): DFQATT, SNEGSKA (reference sequence). Trimming removed 5 bases from V and 2 bases from J; junction bases left unmatched: 16. The CDR3 region is CSAGLRDRAVSGNQPQHF. The CDR3 bases are TGCAGTGCTGGTCTCCGGGACAGGGCAGTTAGTGGCAATCAGCCCCAGCATTTT.

With respect to this clonotype: This may be a read error: a much more frequent sequence differs by one nucleotide. J is TRBJ2-7 and V is TRBV28; D is undetermined. The CDR3 covers 13 residues. Germline-derived CDR1 and CDR2 are MDHEN and SYDVKM. CDR3 sequence: CASSLFPTYERYF. CDR3 bases: TGTGCCAGCAGTTTATTCCCCACTTACGAGCGGTACTTC.

V gene TRBV7-8 combines with J gene TRBJ2-5, with D hard to call. CDR3 length: 12 amino acids. Germline V gene data show CDR1 as SGHVS and CDR2 as FQNEAQ. The V end lost 5 bases, the J end lost 11 bases, and 15 bases lay between the germline ends. CDR3: CASSPTSASQYF. In DNA form, the CDR3 reads TGTGCCAGCAGCCCGACCTCCGCCTCGCAGTACTTC.

Worth noting for this clonotype: A junction boundary mismatches the germline segment, possibly from a read error. The V call is TRBV11-2, the J call TRBJ2-7; D remains unclear. Germline V CDR1 and CDR2: SGHAT, FQNNGV. The CDR3 runs 14 residues. The CDR3 bases are TGCGCCAGCAGCTTATGGTCGGCCTGGAATGAGCAGTACTTC. This gives the protein CASSLWSAWNEQYF.

The sample holds one count of this clonotype. The chain links TRBV12-5 to TRBJ2-1, with TRBD2 matching 10 bases. CDR3 size: 17 residues. Losses at the gene ends were 2 bases for V and 9 bases for J; bases not matched to a gene: 13. Germline V CDR1 and CDR2: LGHNT, FRNRAP. CDR3 sequence: CASGLPPGPAGGPEQFF. In DNA, the CDR3 is TGTGCTAGTGGTTTGCCGCCGGGACCAGCGGGAGGGCCTGAGCAGTTCTTC.

Many counts were recorded for this clonotype. This chain links TRBV6-1 with TRBJ1-5; no reliable D call. CDR3 length equals 15 residues. Looked up from germline, CDR1 is MNHNS and CDR2 is SASEGT. Trimming took off 6 bases at V and 0 bases at J, with 12 bases between the two ends. The CDR3: CASRAKVLSNQPQHF. CDR3 DNA: TGTGCCAGCAGGGCCAAGGTCCTTAGCAATCAGCCCCAGCATTTT.

The chain carries TRBV27 and TRBJ1-5; the D is unclear. Germline V CDR1 and CDR2: MNHEY, SMNVEV (reference sequence). CDR3 length equals 15 residues. Trimming removed 2 bases from V and 0 bases from J, with 8 bases in between. CDR3 region: CASSLQPNSNQPQHF. DNA of the CDR3: TGTGCCAGCAGTTTACAGCCGAATAGCAATCAGCCCCAGCATTTT.

In its sample, this clonotype was seen a few times. The V call is TRBV5-4, the J call TRBJ2-3; the D gene is possibly TRBD1 (6 bases). This CDR3 has 15 amino acids. Germline-derived CDR1 and CDR2 are SGHNT and YYREEE (reference sequence). Trimming stripped 6 bases from V and 2 bases from J, with 16 bases between. CDR3 sequence: CASTSQQGTTDTQYF. The CDR3 DNA sequence: TGTGCCAGCACCAGCCAGCAGGGGACCACAGATACGCAGTATTTT.

Many counts were recorded for this clonotype. The CDR3 sequence: CASSWTSGYNEQFF. The CDR3 nucleotides are TGTGCCAGCAGCTGGACTAGCGGCTACAATGAGCAGTTCTTC. The chain links TRBV27 to TRBJ2-1; 10 nucleotides line up with TRBD2. This CDR3 spans 14 amino acids. Trimming cost V 6 bases and J 3 bases; bases outside gene matches: 2. Looked up from germline, CDR1 is MNHEY and CDR2 is SMNVEV (reference sequence).